The next 14 T cell receptor beta chains were all read from a single sample in a study of blood T cell repertoires in COVID-19. Produced via immunoSEQ multiplex PCR; TCRdb's table is partial and in-frame only. Of approximately 130,000 clones listed, roughly three quarters are singletons. The sequencing input was peripheral blood. These receptor sequences come from an elderly man with acute or convalescent COVID-19.

This rearrangement joins TRBV19 to TRBJ2-2; the D gene is possibly TRBD2 (5 bases). Germline V gene sequence: CDR1 LNHDA, CDR2 SQIVND (reference sequence). The CDR3 runs to 17 residues. The ends were cut back, 6 bases at V and 5 bases at J, with 22 bases in the middle. The CDR3, as DNA: TGTGCCAGTAGCCCAAGTTTCGGGGTTGGTCAAACCGGGGAGCTGTTTTTT. Translated: CASSPSFGVGQTGELFF.

The V and J genes are TRBV29-1 and TRBJ1-2; TRBD1 aligns across 9 bases. The CDR3 totals 14 residues. Germline values: CDR1 SQVTM, CDR2 ANQGSEA. J gave up 4 bases and V 5 bases, and 8 bases lay outside the gene matches. CDR3 amino acids: CSVHDRGGSYGYTF. In nucleotides, the CDR3 is TGCAGCGTTCACGACAGGGGGGGATCCTATGGCTACACCTTC.

V usage is TRBV3-1 (or the pseudogene TRBV3-2) and J usage is TRBJ1-1; maybe TRBD1 (5 bases). Trimming took 1 base from V and 5 from J, leaving 14 bases between them. Germline lookup yields CDR1 LGHDT and CDR2 YNNKEL (reference sequence). The CDR3 spans 15 residues. The CDR3 loop reads CASSQGRGWVTEAFF. In DNA form, the CDR3 reads TGTGCCAGCAGCCAAGGGAGGGGCTGGGTGACTGAAGCTTTCTTT.

The chain carries TRBV3-1 (or the pseudogene TRBV3-2) and TRBJ2-7, with D tentatively TRBD1 (6 bases). Germline V gene sequence: CDR1 LGHDT, CDR2 YNNKEL (reference sequence). V dropped 4 bases and J dropped 2 bases, with 12 bases sitting between them. This CDR3 spans 14 amino acids. CDR3 amino acids: CASSPSGQTYEQYF. DNA for the CDR3: TGTGCCAGCAGCCCTTCCGGACAGACCTACGAGCAGTACTTC.

The chain recombines TRBV11-2 with TRBJ2-1; 7 nucleotides align to TRBD1. CDR3 size: 15 residues. CDR1 SGHAT and CDR2 FQNNGV come from the germline V gene. V gave up 1 base and J gave up 8 bases; unmatched junction bases: 8. The CDR3 here is CASSLVTTGAYEQFF. The CDR3 bases are TGTGCCAGCAGCTTAGTCACCACAGGGGCCTATGAGCAGTTCTTC. Using reference TRBV11-2 and TRBJ2-1 for the parts outside the CDR3, the full variable domain is EAGVAQSPRYKIIEKRQSVAFWCNPISGHATLYWYQQILGQGPKLLIQFQNNGVVDDSQLPKDRFSAERLKGVDSTLKIQPAKLEDSAVYLCASSLVTTGAYEQFFGPGTRLTVL.

The rearrangement links TRBV10-3 to TRBJ2-3, with 14 bases matching TRBD2. V dropped 10 bases and J dropped 0; count of bases not matched to a gene: 6. CDR1 and CDR2 from the germline V gene are ENHRY and SYGVKD. The CDR3 extends over 16 amino acids. CDR3 sequence (DNA): TGTGCCACCCGACTAGCGGGGGGGCGGAGCACAGATACGCAGTATTTT. Translated, it gives CATRLAGGRSTDTQYF.

The chain uses TRBV5-6 and TRBJ2-5; D might be TRBD1 (6 bases). Germline V gene sequence: CDR1 SGHDT, CDR2 YYEEEE. The CDR3 has 13 residues. The ends were cut back, 4 bases at V and 2 bases at J, with 9 bases in the middle. This CDR3 is CASSKDSQETQYF. The CDR3 coding sequence is TGTGCCAGCAGCAAGGACAGTCAAGAGACCCAGTACTTC.

This sequence joins TRBV27 and TRBJ1-2; 9 positions agree with TRBD1. The junction had 12 bases not matched to a gene; V was cut back by 5 bases and J by 8 bases. This CDR3 comprises 15 residues. The germline V gene has CDR1 MNHEY and CDR2 SMNVEV (reference sequence). DNA of the CDR3: TGTGCCAGCAGTCCGCGTCGCCGACAGGGGGGGGGCTACACCTTC. Amino acids: CASSPRRRQGGGYTF.

The rearrangement uses TRBV19 and TRBJ1-4, with D possibly TRBD1 on 6 matching bases. The CDR3 loop spans 13 amino acids. CDR1 and CDR2 (germline): LNHDA, SQIVND (reference sequence). Trimming took 11 bases from V and 8 from J, leaving 18 bases between them. The CDR3 region is CAVQGVLSEKLFF. The CDR3 nucleotides read TGTGCCGTACAGGGTGTGTTGTCCGAAAAACTGTTTTTT. The whole variable domain, filled in from reference TRBV19 and TRBJ1-4, reads DGGITQSPKYLFRKEGQNVTLSCEQNLNHDAMYWYRQDPGQGLRLIYYSQIVNDFQKGDIAEGYSVSREKKESFPLTVTSAQKNPTAFYLCAVQGVLSEKLFFGSGTQLSVL.

The genes are TRBV6-2 or TRBV6-3 and TRBJ1-6; a weak D match, TRBD1 (5 bases). Between the trimmed V and J ends, which lost 5 bases and 0 bases, there was a span of 14 bases. The CDR3 length is 17 residues. Per germline, CDR1 MNHEY and CDR2 SVGEGT. CDR3 sequence reads: CASSRGLYGSYNSPLHF. The CDR3 bases are TGTGCCAGCAGTAGGGGTCTGTACGGCTCCTATAATTCACCCCTCCACTTT.

The chain couples TRBV6-2 or TRBV6-3 to TRBJ2-5; tentatively, D is TRBD1 (5 bases). The CDR3 runs to 13 residues. Germline CDR1 is MNHEY and CDR2 is SVGEGT. The V gene lost 5 bases and the J gene lost 1 base, with 8 bases spanning the gap. The DNA of the CDR3 is TGTGCCAGCAGTAGACAGAGCCAAGAGACCCAGTACTTC. The encoded protein is CASSRQSQETQYF.

In this sample, this clone turned up a few times. The chain combines TRBV6-4 with TRBJ1-1; unclear D gene. The CDR3 spans 13 residues. Germline loops: CDR1 MRHNA, CDR2 SNTAGT. V gave up 4 bases and J gave up 11 bases, with 17 bases separating them. In DNA form, the CDR3 reads TGTGCCAGCAGTGCCCAAATGGGAGGAAATGCTTTCTTT. It translates to CASSAQMGGNAFF.

The V and J genes are TRBV4-3 and TRBJ2-1; TRBD2 is a possible D gene (7 bases). From germline, CDR1 is LGHNA and CDR2 YSLEER. Trimming left V 3 bases short and J 9 bases short, with 21 bases between. This CDR3 has 16 amino acids. The CDR3, as DNA: TGCGCCAGCAGCCACCCTAACCCCGGGGGGCTTGGTGAGCAGTTCTTC. Protein sequence: CASSHPNPGGLGEQFF.

This clone was observed a single time. The chain links TRBV4-2 to TRBJ2-1, with TRBD2 as a possible D gene (5 bases). The CDR3 covers 16 residues. CDR1 and CDR2 (germline): LGHNA, YNFKEQ. Trimming removed 0 bases at V and 4 bases at J, with 13 bases between. The DNA for the CDR3 is TGTGCCAGCAGCCAAGAGAAATTTCTAGCTTACAATGAGCAGTTCTTC. It is translated as CASSQEKFLAYNEQFF.